This TCR beta chain was documented in a study of control samples from healthy donors and cancer patients. The sample holds one count of this clone. The protocol was immunoSEQ multiplex PCR, while the TCRdb copy is restricted to in-frame clones and leaves out a portion. The sample lists fewer than 60,000 clones, 90% to 95% occurring once. The germline V gene encodes CDR1 SGHKS and CDR2 YYEKEE (reference sequence). This CDR3 is built from 17 residues. With 6 bases removed from V and 2 bases from J, the gap between germline ends came to 21 bases. This chain connects TRBV5-5 to TRBJ1-5; no reliable D call. The TCR comes from a man between 25 and 39 years old in good health. Sequenced material: blood. The CDR3 loop reads CASNQFREIVGNQPQHF. The CDR3 region has the DNA TGTGCCAGCAACCAGTTCCGGGAGATCGTGGGCAATCAGCCCCAGCATTTT.